One sample yielded the 7 T cell receptor beta chains listed below, sequenced in a study of T cell changes during pregnancy in multiple sclerosis. Sequenced by immunoSEQ multiplex PCR; TCRdb stores in-frame clones only, minus some. The sample holds around 47,000 clones, about 94% seen once. The input for sequencing was CD8+ T cells from peripheral blood mononuclear cells, taken in the first trimester of pregnancy. The origin of the receptors is a female donor with multiple sclerosis, enrolled in a pregnancy study.

J is TRBJ2-5 and V is TRBV7-9, with D possibly matching TRBD2 (6 bases). CDR1 and CDR2 from the germline V gene are SEHNR and FQNEAQ (reference sequence). The V and J ends lost 5 bases and 4 bases respectively, with 14 bases between them. The CDR3 length is 14 residues. The CDR3 loop reads CASSPRTEGETQYF. The CDR3, as DNA: TGTGCCAGCAGCCCCCGCACGGAGGGAGAGACCCAGTACTTC.

The chain links TRBV6-1 to TRBJ2-7; D gene uncertain. This CDR3 has 15 amino acids. Germline lookup yields CDR1 MNHNS and CDR2 SASEGT. The ends were cut back, 2 bases at V and 2 bases at J, with 13 bases in the middle. Here the CDR3 DNA reads TGTGCCAGCAGTGAATATGGGCCTGGGCCCTACGAGCAGTACTTC. It translates to CASSEYGPGPYEQYF.

This clone was observed a single time. The chain recombines TRBV5-1 with TRBJ1-1; D is possibly TRBD1 (6 bases). Looked up from germline, CDR1 is SGHRS and CDR2 is YFSETQ. The CDR3 is 14 amino acids. With 4 bases removed from V and 7 bases from J, the gap between germline ends came to 17 bases. CDR3 coding DNA: TGCGCCAGCAGCCTTCCGGCAGGGGACGGTGAAGCTTTCTTT. It is translated as CASSLPAGDGEAFF.

The chain has TRBV4-2 and TRBJ2-1; D gene unclear. Trimming took 0 bases from V and 10 from J, leaving 7 bases between them. The CDR3 length is 12 residues. Germline CDR1 is LGHNA and CDR2 is YNFKEQ. In DNA form, the CDR3 reads TGTGCCAGCAGCCAAGACGGGTGGGAGCAGTTCTTC. Its protein product is CASSQDGWEQFF.

This chain joins TRBV29-1 and TRBJ2-1; TRBD1 matches 11 bases. The V segment lost 6 bases and the J segment 8 bases; nucleotides outside the gene matches: 9. Per the germline V gene, CDR1 is SQVTM and CDR2 is ANQGSEA. This CDR3 spans 14 amino acids. CDR3 sequence (DNA): TGCAGCGTACCAGGACAGGGGGCCCGAGATGAGCAGTTCTTC. It codes for CSVPGQGARDEQFF.

The J gene is TRBJ2-3, the V gene TRBV6-4; 10 bases line up with TRBD2. Per germline, CDR1 MRHNA and CDR2 SNTAGT. V dropped 0 bases and J dropped 6; count of bases not matched to a gene: 6. CDR3 size: 16 residues. The CDR3 is CASSDSSGGAPDTQYF. CDR3 nucleotide sequence: TGTGCCAGCAGTGACTCGAGCGGGGGGGCTCCGGATACGCAGTATTTT.

The chain recombines TRBV13 with TRBJ2-1, with 7 bases lining up with TRBD2. Losses at the gene ends were 5 bases for V and 7 bases for J; bases not matched to a gene: 11. The CDR3 is made up of 15 amino acids. Germline V lookup: CDR1 PRHDT, CDR2 FYEKMQ (reference sequence). As DNA, the CDR3 is TGTGCCAGCAGCCCTGGGGGGGTCTTGGGGAATGAGCAGTTCTTC. This gives the protein CASSPGGVLGNEQFF.